This TCR beta chain was obtained from a study of beta chain features in type 1 diabetes. General study results and limits: TCRB CDR3s were moderately but significantly shorter in Type 1 diabetes patients in all four CD4+ subsets. For cells with high TCR expression, cDNA sequencing could yield over-representation. Among patients, naive, central memory and Treg TCRB repertoires appeared more similar than among healthy donors.

The whole isolated RNA underwent reverse transcription, so sequencing captured expressed TCRB transcripts. The data were produced by immunoSEQ multiplex PCR, yet TCRdb's version contains in-frame clones alone and is incomplete. The sample consists of some 230,000 clones, 9.6% of them appearing once. CDR3 size: 12 residues. Per the germline V gene, CDR1 is MNHNS and CDR2 is SASEGT. V was cut by 7 bases and J by 1 base, with 6 bases left in between. In regard to this clone: Antigen: not known.

The receptor comes from a woman aged 18-35 years in good health. Sequencing was carried out using naive CD4+ T cells from blood. The chain links TRBV6-1 to TRBJ2-3; D may be TRBD1 (6 bases). The CDR3 protein is CASNRGTDTQYF. The CDR3 bases are TGTGCCAGCAACAGGGGCACAGATACGCAGTATTTT.